This T cell receptor (beta chain) derives from a study of blood T cell repertoires in COVID-19. V was cut by 5 bases and J by 1 base, with 14 bases left in between. The CDR3 totals 16 residues. CDR1 and CDR2 (germline): MRHNA, SNTAGT. Seattle patients were enrolled while actively infected and followed longitudinally. The table came from immunoSEQ multiplex PCR; TCRdb's copy has only in-frame clones and leaves some out. The sample records a few hundred thousand clones, 85% to 90% being singletons. This TCR was recovered from a woman aged 40 to 50 with COVID-19, enrolled during active disease. Sequencing was performed on peripheral blood. J is TRBJ2-2 and V is TRBV6-4; D is possibly TRBD1 (6 bases). The CDR3 reads CASSSHTGLNTGELFF. CDR3 DNA sequence: TGTGCCAGCAGTTCCCACACAGGGCTGAACACCGGGGAGCTGTTTTTT.